The clone carrying this T cell receptor beta chain has just a few counts. The V end lost 4 bases, the J end lost 2 bases, and 9 bases lay between the germline ends. Germline-derived CDR1 and CDR2 are SGHRS and YFSETQ. The CDR3 sequence is 13 residues long. TCRdb re-called the RT-PCR reads through MiXCR, storing one row per CDR3 protein. The table records roughly 760,000 distinct CDR3 sequences, approximately 21% of them present only once. The sample is drawn from a study of response to subunit inactivated influenza vaccine. The genes are TRBV5-1 and TRBJ1-2; no clear D. Sequenced here: PBMCs from blood, sampled more than 4 days after vaccination. This receptor was obtained from a man aged 50-59 years who received an inactivated influenza vaccine. The CDR3 sequence: CASSPEPNYGYTF. The CDR3 DNA reads TGCGCCAGCAGCCCGGAGCCCAACTATGGCTACACCTTC.